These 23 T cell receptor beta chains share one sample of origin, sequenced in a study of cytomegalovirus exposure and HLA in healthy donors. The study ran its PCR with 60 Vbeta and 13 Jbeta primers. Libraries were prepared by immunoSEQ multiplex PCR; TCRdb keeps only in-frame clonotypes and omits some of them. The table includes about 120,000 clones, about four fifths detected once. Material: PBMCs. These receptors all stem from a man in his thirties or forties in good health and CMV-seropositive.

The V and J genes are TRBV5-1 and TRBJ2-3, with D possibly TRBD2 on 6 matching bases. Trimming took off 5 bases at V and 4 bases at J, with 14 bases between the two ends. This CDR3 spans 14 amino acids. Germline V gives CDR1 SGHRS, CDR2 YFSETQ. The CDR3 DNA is TGCGCCAGCAGGCGTGGAGGGAGGCCAGATACGCAGTATTTT. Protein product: CASRRGGRPDTQYF.

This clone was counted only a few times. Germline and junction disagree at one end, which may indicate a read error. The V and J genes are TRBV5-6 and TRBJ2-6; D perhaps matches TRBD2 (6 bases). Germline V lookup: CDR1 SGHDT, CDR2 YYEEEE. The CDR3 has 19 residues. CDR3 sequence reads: CASSLIGRGEISGANGLTF. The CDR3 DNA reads TGTGCCAGCAGCTTAATAGGTCGCGGGGAAATCTCTGGGGCCAACGGCCTGACTTTC.

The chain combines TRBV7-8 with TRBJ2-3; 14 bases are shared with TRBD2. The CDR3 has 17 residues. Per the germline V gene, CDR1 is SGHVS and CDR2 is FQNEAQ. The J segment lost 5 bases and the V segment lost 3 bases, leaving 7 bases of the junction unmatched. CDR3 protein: CASSFYLGLAGEDTQYF. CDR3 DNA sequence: TGTGCCAGCAGCTTTTACTTGGGACTAGCGGGAGAAGATACGCAGTATTTT.

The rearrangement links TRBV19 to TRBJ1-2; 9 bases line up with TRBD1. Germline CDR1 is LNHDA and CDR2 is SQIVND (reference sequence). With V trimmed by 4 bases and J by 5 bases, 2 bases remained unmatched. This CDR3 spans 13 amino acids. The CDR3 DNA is TGTGCCAGTAGTAGGGACAGGGAGTATGGCTACACCTTC. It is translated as CASSRDREYGYTF.

CDR3 protein: CASSSPTGGLGEQYF. Here the CDR3 DNA reads TGTGCCAGCAGCTCCCCCACAGGGGGCCTCGGCGAGCAGTACTTC. The V call is TRBV7-6, the J call TRBJ2-7; the match to TRBD1 covers 9 bases. The junction had 10 bases not matched to a gene; V was cut back by 4 bases and J by 6 bases. Germline V CDR1 and CDR2: SGHVS, FNYEAQ. CDR3 length equals 15 residues.

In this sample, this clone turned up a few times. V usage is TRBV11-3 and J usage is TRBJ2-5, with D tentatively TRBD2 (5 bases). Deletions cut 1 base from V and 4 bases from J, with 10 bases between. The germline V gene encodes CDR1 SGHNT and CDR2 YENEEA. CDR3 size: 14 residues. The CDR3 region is CASSLVGVGETQYF. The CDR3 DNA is TGTGCCAGCAGCTTAGTGGGAGTTGGAGAGACCCAGTACTTC.

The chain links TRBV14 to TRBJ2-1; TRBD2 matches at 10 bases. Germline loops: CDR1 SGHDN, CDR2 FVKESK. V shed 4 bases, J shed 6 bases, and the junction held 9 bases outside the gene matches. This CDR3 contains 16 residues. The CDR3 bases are TGTGCCAGCAGCCCCCCCCTAGCGGGAGATTCCAATGAGCAGTTCTTC. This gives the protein CASSPPLAGDSNEQFF.

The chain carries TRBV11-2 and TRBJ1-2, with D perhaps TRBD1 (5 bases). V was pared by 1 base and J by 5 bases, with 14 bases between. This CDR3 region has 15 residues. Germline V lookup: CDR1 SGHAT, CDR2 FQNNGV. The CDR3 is CASSLGRAGGYGYTF. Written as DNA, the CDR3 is TGTGCCAGCAGCTTAGGGAGAGCCGGGGGATATGGCTACACCTTC.

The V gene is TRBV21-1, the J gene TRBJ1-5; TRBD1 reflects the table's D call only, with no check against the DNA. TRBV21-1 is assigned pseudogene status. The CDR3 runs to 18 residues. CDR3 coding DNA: TGTGCCAGCAGCAAAAAGGACAGGGGGCGCGAGGCCCGACAGCCCCAGCATTTT. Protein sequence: CASSKKDRGREARQPQHF.

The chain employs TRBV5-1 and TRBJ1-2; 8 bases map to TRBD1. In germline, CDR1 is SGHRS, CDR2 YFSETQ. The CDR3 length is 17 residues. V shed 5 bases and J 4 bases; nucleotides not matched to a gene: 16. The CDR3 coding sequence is TGCGCCAGCAGACCGTCCACTCGAATAGACAGGGGCTATGGCTACACCTTC. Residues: CASRPSTRIDRGYGYTF.

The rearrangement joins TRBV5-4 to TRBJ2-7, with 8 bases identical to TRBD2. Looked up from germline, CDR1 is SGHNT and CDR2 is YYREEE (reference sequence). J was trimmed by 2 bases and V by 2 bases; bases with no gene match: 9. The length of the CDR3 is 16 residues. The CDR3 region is CASSFKGLADTYEQYF. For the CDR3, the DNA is TGTGCCAGCAGCTTTAAAGGACTAGCAGACACCTACGAGCAGTACTTC.

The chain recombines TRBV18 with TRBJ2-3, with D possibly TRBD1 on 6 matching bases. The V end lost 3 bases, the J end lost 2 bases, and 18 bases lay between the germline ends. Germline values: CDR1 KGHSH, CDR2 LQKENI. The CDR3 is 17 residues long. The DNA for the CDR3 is TGTGCCAGCTCACCGCCTCGAGGCAAGGGGGTCACAGATACGCAGTATTTT. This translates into CASSPPRGKGVTDTQYF. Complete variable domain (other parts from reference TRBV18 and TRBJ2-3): NAGVMQNPRHLVRRRGQEARLRCSPMKGHSHVYWYRQLPEEGLKFMVYLQKENIIDESGMPKERFSAEFPKEGPSILRIQQVVRGDSAAYFCASSPPRGKGVTDTQYFGPGTRLTVL.

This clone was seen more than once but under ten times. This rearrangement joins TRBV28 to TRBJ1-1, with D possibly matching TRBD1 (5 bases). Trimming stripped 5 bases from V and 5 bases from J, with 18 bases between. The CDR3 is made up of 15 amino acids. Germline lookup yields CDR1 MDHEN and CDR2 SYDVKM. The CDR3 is CASSPRYSGSTEAFF. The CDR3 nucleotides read TGTGCCAGCAGTCCCCGCTACTCAGGGTCTACTGAAGCTTTCTTT.

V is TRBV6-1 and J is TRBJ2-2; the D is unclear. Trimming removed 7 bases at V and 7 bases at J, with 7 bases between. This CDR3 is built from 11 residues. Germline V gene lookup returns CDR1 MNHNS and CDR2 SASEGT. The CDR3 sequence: CASTRYGELFF. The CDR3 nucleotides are TGTGCCAGCACCCGCTACGGGGAGCTGTTTTTT.

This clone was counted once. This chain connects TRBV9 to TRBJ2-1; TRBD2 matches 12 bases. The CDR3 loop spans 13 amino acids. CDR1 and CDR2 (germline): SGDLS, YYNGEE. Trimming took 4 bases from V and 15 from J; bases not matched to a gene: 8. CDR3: CASSKTSGGSWFF. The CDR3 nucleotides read TGTGCCAGCAGCAAGACTAGCGGGGGCAGCTGGTTCTTC. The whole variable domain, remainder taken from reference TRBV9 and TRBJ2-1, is DSGVTQTPKHLITATGQRVTLRCSPRSGDLSVYWYQQSLDQGLQFLIQYYNGEERAKGNILERFSAQQFPDLHSELNLSSLELGDSALYFCASSKTSGGSWFFGPGTRLTVL.

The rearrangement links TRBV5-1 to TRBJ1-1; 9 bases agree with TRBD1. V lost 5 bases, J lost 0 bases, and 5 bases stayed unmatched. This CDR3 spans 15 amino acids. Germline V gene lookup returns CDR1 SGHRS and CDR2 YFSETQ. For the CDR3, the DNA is TGCGCCAGCAGTTCGGGACAGGGAATGAACACTGAAGCTTTCTTT. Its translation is CASSSGQGMNTEAFF.

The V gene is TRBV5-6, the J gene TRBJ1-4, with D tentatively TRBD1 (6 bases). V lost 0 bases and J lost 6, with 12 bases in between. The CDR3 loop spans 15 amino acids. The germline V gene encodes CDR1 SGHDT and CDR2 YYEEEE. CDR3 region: CASSLVGRGDEKLFF. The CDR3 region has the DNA TGTGCCAGCAGCTTGGTTGGCAGGGGTGATGAAAAACTGTTTTTT.

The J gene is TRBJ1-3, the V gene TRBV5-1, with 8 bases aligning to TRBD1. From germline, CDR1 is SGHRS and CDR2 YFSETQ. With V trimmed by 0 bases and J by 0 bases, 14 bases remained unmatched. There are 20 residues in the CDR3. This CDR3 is CASSLEYWDRRLDSGNTIYF. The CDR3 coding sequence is TGCGCCAGCAGCTTGGAGTACTGGGACAGGAGACTAGACTCTGGAAACACCATATATTTT.

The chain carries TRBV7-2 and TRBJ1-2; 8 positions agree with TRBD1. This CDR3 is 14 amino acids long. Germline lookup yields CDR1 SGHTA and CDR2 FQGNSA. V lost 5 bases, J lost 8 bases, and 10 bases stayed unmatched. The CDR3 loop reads CASSPRPGGYGYTF. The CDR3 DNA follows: TGTGCCAGCAGCCCCCGACCAGGGGGCTACGGCTACACCTTC. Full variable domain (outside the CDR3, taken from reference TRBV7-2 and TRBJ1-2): GAGVSQSPSNKVTEKGKDVELRCDPISGHTALYWYRQSLGQGLEFLIYFQGNSAPDKSGLPSDRFSAERTGGSVSTLTIQRTQQEDSAVYLCASSPRPGGYGYTFGSGTRLTVV.

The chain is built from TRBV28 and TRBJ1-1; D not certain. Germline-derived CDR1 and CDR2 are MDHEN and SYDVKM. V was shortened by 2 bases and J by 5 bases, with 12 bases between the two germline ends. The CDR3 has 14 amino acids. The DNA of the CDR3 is TGTGCCAGCAGTTTAGTGGCAGCGTTTACTGAAGCTTTCTTT. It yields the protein CASSLVAAFTEAFF.

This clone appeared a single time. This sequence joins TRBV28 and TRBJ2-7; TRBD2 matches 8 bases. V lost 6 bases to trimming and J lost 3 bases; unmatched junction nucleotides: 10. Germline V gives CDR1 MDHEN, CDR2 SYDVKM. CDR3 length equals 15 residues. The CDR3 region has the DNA TGTGCCAGCAGGTCCACTAGCGGCCGCCACTACGAGCAGTACTTC. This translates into CASRSTSGRHYEQYF.

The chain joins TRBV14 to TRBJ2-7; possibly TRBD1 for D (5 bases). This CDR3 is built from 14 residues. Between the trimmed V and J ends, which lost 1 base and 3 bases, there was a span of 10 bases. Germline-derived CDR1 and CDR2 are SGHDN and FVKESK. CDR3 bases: TGTGCCAGCAGCCAAGTACAGGCCCACTACGAGCAGTACTTC. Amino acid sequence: CASSQVQAHYEQYF.

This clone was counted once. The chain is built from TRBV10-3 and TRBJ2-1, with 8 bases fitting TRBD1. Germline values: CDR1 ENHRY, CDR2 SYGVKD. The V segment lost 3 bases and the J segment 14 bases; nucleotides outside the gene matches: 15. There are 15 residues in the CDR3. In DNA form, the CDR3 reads TGTGCCATCAGTGACCAGGGGGTACAGGGGGGCCGGGAGTTCTTC. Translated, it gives CAISDQGVQGGREFF.